The 10 T cell receptor beta chains in this list originate from one sample, sequenced in a study of cytomegalovirus exposure and HLA in healthy donors. PCR used 60 Vbeta primers and 13 Jbeta primers. Libraries were prepared by immunoSEQ multiplex PCR; TCRdb keeps only in-frame clonotypes and omits some of them. There are about 190,000 clones in the sample; roughly 75% occur only once, and approximately 4.6% lies in the top ten. What was sequenced was PBMCs. The receptor set was obtained from a man under 40 in good health and CMV-seropositive.

The chain has TRBV5-4 and TRBJ2-3; 15 bases match TRBD2. Germline values: CDR1 SGHNT, CDR2 YYREEE (reference sequence). The CDR3 covers 18 residues. The V segment lost 0 bases and the J segment 4 bases; nucleotides outside the gene matches: 6. The CDR3 sequence: CASSLGTSGRARADTQYF. The CDR3 coding sequence is TGTGCCAGCAGCTTGGGGACTAGCGGGAGGGCGAGGGCAGATACGCAGTATTTT.

The rearrangement links TRBV9 to TRBJ2-3; 9 bases match TRBD2. From germline, CDR1 is SGDLS and CDR2 YYNGEE. V shed 2 bases and J 2 bases; nucleotides not matched to a gene: 6. This CDR3 region has 16 residues. CDR3 nucleotides: TGTGCCAGCAGCGTCTCTAGCGGGGCCGCCACAGATACGCAGTATTTT. Translated, it gives CASSVSSGAATDTQYF.

V and J are TRBV10-3 and TRBJ2-1, with 8 bases fitting TRBD1. The germline V gene has CDR1 ENHRY and CDR2 SYGVKD. The CDR3 sequence is 18 residues long. The trim removed 2 bases at V and 0 bases at J, leaving 9 bases unmatched. The CDR3 spells CAISEPSGQDSSYNEQFF. The CDR3 DNA reads as TGTGCCATCAGTGAGCCCTCGGGACAGGACAGCTCCTACAATGAGCAGTTCTTC.

The rearrangement links TRBV7-9 to TRBJ1-1, with D maybe TRBD1 (5 bases). CDR1 SEHNR and CDR2 FQNEAQ come from the germline V gene (reference sequence). V was trimmed by 1 base and J by 0 bases, leaving 15 bases between them. This CDR3 has 17 residues. CDR3 protein: CASSLVRSQVVNTEAFF. CDR3 in DNA: TGTGCCAGCAGCTTAGTCAGGTCACAGGTGGTGAACACTGAAGCTTTCTTT.

The chain has TRBV18 and TRBJ2-3, with 7 nucleotides matching TRBD1. V lost 1 base and J lost 5; bases outside the gene matches: 15. Germline CDR1 KGHSH, CDR2 LQKENI. This CDR3 has 18 residues. In DNA, the CDR3 is TGTGCCAGCTCACCACGAGGGGGCGACACGGCCGGGGTAGATACGCAGTATTTT. It codes for CASSPRGGDTAGVDTQYF.

The chain has TRBV9 and TRBJ1-1; 7 bases align to TRBD1. The junction had 3 bases not matched to a gene; V was cut back by 1 base and J by 3 bases. The CDR3 is made up of 14 amino acids. Looked up from germline, CDR1 is SGDLS and CDR2 is YYNGEE. This chain's CDR3 is CASSVQGGDTEAFF. Written as DNA, the CDR3 is TGTGCCAGCAGCGTACAGGGGGGTGACACTGAAGCTTTCTTT.

This clone occurred once. The rearrangement joins TRBV27 to TRBJ1-1; 12 bases are a match to TRBD1. V shed 4 bases and J 0 bases; nucleotides not matched to a gene: 9. Looked up from germline, CDR1 is MNHEY and CDR2 is SMNVEV (reference sequence). The CDR3 is 18 amino acids. The CDR3 loop is CASSSYRDRGLMNTEAFF. The CDR3 DNA reads as TGTGCCAGCAGTTCTTACCGGGACAGGGGGCTTATGAACACTGAAGCTTTCTTT.

V usage is TRBV7-9 and J usage is TRBJ1-1; D remains unclear. This CDR3 spans 14 amino acids. Germline CDR1 reads SEHNR; CDR2 reads FQNEAQ (reference sequence). Trimming left V 0 bases short and J 1 base short, with 6 bases between. This CDR3 reads CASSLALRNTEAFF. DNA of the CDR3: TGTGCCAGCAGCTTAGCGCTGAGGAACACTGAAGCTTTCTTT. The variable domain in full, completed from reference TRBV7-9 and TRBJ1-1, reads DTGVSQNPRHKITKRGQNVTFRCDPISEHNRLYWYRQTLGQGPEFLTYFQNEAQLEKSRLLSDRFSAERPKGSFSTLEIQRTEQGDSAMYLCASSLALRNTEAFFGQGTRLTVV.

J is TRBJ2-1 and V is TRBV29-1; 7 bases fit TRBD2. V was clipped by 6 bases and J by 8 bases; unmatched bases: 4. The germline V gene encodes CDR1 SQVTM and CDR2 ANQGSEA. CDR3 length: 11 residues. The CDR3 DNA is TGCAGCGTGGGTGGGGGGGATGAGCAGTTCTTC. Translation: CSVGGGDEQFF.

This sequence joins TRBV7-2 and TRBJ2-7; 9 bases line up with TRBD1. Germline V CDR1 and CDR2: SGHTA, FQGNSA. The CDR3 is 14 residues long. V lost 5 bases, J lost 1 base, and 3 bases stayed unmatched. CDR3 coding DNA: TGTGCCAGCAGCCCGACAGGGGGGTCCTACGAGCAGTACTTC. Amino acids: CASSPTGGSYEQYF.